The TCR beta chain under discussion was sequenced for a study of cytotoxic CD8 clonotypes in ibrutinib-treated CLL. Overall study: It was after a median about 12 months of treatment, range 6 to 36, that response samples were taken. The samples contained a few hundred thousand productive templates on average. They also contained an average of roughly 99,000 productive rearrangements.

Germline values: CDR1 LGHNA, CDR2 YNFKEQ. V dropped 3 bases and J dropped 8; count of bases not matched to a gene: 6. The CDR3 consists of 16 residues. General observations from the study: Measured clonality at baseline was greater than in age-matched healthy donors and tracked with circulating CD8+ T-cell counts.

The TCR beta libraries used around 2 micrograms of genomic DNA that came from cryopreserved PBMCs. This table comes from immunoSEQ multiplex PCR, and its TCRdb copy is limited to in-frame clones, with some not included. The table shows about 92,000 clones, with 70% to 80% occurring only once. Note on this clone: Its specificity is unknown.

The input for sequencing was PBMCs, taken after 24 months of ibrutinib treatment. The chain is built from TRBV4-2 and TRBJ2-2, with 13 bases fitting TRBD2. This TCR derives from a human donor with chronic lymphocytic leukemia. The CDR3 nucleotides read TGTGCCAGCAGCCAGACCGGGACTAGCGGGACAGGGGAGCTGTTTTTT. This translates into CASSQTGTSGTGELFF.